The 12 T cell receptor beta chains below all came from one sample that was sequenced in a study of T cells in Graves' hyperthyroidism and ophthalmopathy (dated by TCRdb to the late 2010s). Libraries were made using multiplex PCR. Sequencing was performed on an Illumina HiSeq 2000. TCR beta CDR3 regions were amplified from RNA transcripts. The TCR CDR3 was subjected to a first round of RT-PCR using the HTBI primer set and the Qiagen OneStep RT-PCR kit. The raw public data were reprocessed by TCRdb itself: fastp quality trimming at Q25, MiXCR clonotype calling, in-frame beta chains only. Merged by CDR3 protein, the rows form single entries marked with the most common genes and DNA. The sample records around 580,000 distinct CDR3 sequences, 40% to 55% of which are singletons. 7.5% to 8.5% of the sample rests with the top ten. Sequenced input: peripheral blood or thyroid tissue (not recorded which). These receptors were obtained from a woman aged 18-30 years with Graves' hyperthyroidism.

The V and J genes are TRBV5-1 and TRBJ1-2, with D maybe TRBD1 (6 bases). The germline V gene encodes CDR1 SGHRS and CDR2 YFSETQ. This CDR3 is built from 13 residues. Trimming took 0 bases from V and 8 from J, leaving 11 bases between them. As DNA, the CDR3 is TGCGCCAGCAGCTTGGGGGGGGCGCGAGGCTACACCTTC. It codes for CASSLGGARGYTF.

This clonotype was detected many times. The rearrangement joins TRBV10-3 to TRBJ1-1, with D possibly matching TRBD1 (5 bases). Germline assignment: CDR1 ENHRY and CDR2 SYGVKD. Trimming shortened V by 2 bases and J by 2 bases, and 9 bases separated the two germline ends. CDR3 length: 14 amino acids. CDR3: CAISERGSNTEAFF. The CDR3 nucleotides are TGTGCCATCAGTGAGCGGGGGTCAAACACTGAAGCTTTCTTT.

This clonotype was detected only a few times. The chain recombines TRBV24-1 with TRBJ2-3, with D maybe TRBD2 (5 bases). This CDR3 is built from 14 residues. V lost 3 bases to trimming and J lost 6 bases, with 12 bases between them. The V gene's germline CDR1 is KGHDR and CDR2 SFDVKD. The CDR3 reads CATSDSGRTDTQYF. The CDR3 DNA sequence: TGTGCCACCAGTGATAGTGGGAGAACGGATACGCAGTATTTT.

This clonotype was seen ten or more times. The rearrangement links TRBV20-1 to TRBJ2-6, with unresolved D. The length of the CDR3 is 14 residues. V was clipped by 5 bases and J by 2 bases, with 10 bases between them. In germline, CDR1 is DFQATT, CDR2 SNEGSKA (reference sequence). CDR3 in amino acids: CSALEFTGANVLTF. CDR3 DNA sequence: TGCAGTGCTTTAGAGTTTACTGGGGCCAACGTCCTGACTTTC.

This rearrangement joins TRBV7-4 to TRBJ2-7, with 13 bases aligning to TRBD2. This CDR3 is 15 amino acids long. J gave up 9 bases and V 5 bases, and 10 bases lay outside the gene matches. CDR1 and CDR2 from the germline V gene are SGHVT and SQSDAQ. CDR3 loop: CASSQVGLAGWGQYF. DNA for the CDR3: TGTGCCAGCAGCCAAGTGGGACTAGCGGGATGGGGGCAGTACTTC.

This clonotype was detected once. J is TRBJ2-6 and V is TRBV29-1; 11 nucleotides line up with TRBD1. V shed 7 bases, J shed 4 bases, and the junction held 6 bases outside the gene matches. This CDR3 has 15 amino acids. In germline, CDR1 is SQVTM, CDR2 ANQGSEA. CDR3 in amino acids: CSAADRGPGANVLTF. The DNA of the CDR3 is TGCAGCGCCGCGGACAGGGGGCCGGGGGCCAACGTCCTGACTTTC.

The CDR3 sequence is CASSVDLNYGYTF. In nucleotides, the CDR3 is TGTGCCAGCAGCGTGGATTTGAACTATGGCTACACCTTC. The chain couples TRBV7-9 to TRBJ1-2, with unresolved D. V was cut by 5 bases and J by 2 bases, with 9 bases left in between. The CDR3 extends over 13 amino acids. Germline lookup yields CDR1 SEHNR and CDR2 FQNEAQ (reference sequence).

This clonotype has only a few counts. V and J are TRBV6-6 and TRBJ2-7, with TRBD2 as a possible D gene (5 bases). Germline V gene data show CDR1 as MNHNY and CDR2 as SVGAGI (reference sequence). V shed 6 bases and J shed 12 bases, with 27 bases lying between them. The CDR3 totals 15 residues. CDR3 DNA: TGTGCCAGCAGCCAGACTCAACTAGACATTTCGAAAGTGTACTTC. It specifies CASSQTQLDISKVYF.

The rearrangement joins TRBV20-1 to TRBJ1-4; no clear D gene. V lost 2 bases and J lost 4, with 5 bases in between. This CDR3 contains 12 residues. Germline CDR1 DFQATT, CDR2 SNEGSKA (reference sequence). CDR3 protein: CSARSGNEKLFF. The CDR3 coding sequence is TGCAGTGCTAGATCGGGTAATGAAAAACTGTTTTTT.

This clonotype was counted a few times. The V call is TRBV24-1, the J call TRBJ2-1; D is ambiguous. This CDR3 region has 14 residues. V gave up 0 bases and J gave up 6 bases, with 8 bases separating them. Germline CDR1 KGHDR, CDR2 SFDVKD. CDR3 loop: CATSDLHASNEQFF. CDR3 coding DNA: TGTGCCACCAGTGATTTGCACGCCAGCAATGAGCAGTTCTTC.

This clonotype has at least ten counts. The rearrangement uses TRBV4-2 and TRBJ2-7; D remains ambiguous. The V gene's germline CDR1 is LGHNA and CDR2 YNFKEQ. Trimming took off 1 base at V and 3 bases at J, with 10 bases between the two ends. The CDR3 is 14 residues long. The CDR3 nucleotides read TGTGCCAGCAGCCAAGGGATAGGTGACTACGAGCAGTACTTC. The encoded protein is CASSQGIGDYEQYF.

Points on this clonotype: Mismatch with germline at one junction end may stem from a read error. The rearrangement joins TRBV14 to TRBJ2-7; 11 bases match TRBD1. The assigned J gene may be wrong: the sequence end matches TRBJ2-1 better. The germline V gene encodes CDR1 SGHDN and CDR2 FVKESK. The CDR3 runs to 15 residues. The CDR3 is CASSQSGQGAYEQFF. CDR3 nucleotides: TGCGCCAGCAGCCAGAGCGGACAGGGGGCGTACGAGCAGTTCTTC.